This T cell receptor beta chain derives from a study of cytomegalovirus exposure and HLA in healthy donors. The study's findings and limits: TCR beta chains numbering under 200 were designated cytomegalovirus-associated.

V dropped 5 bases and J dropped 4; count of bases not matched to a gene: 4. Germline CDR1 is MNHEY and CDR2 is SVGAGI. This CDR3 spans 13 amino acids. Amplification used 60 Vbeta primers and 13 Jbeta primers. The method was immunoSEQ multiplex PCR; TCRdb's version includes in-frame clones alone and lacks a portion of them. Found here are some 200,000 clones, around 79% of them singletons; the top ten hold more than 1.5%. Note on this clone: Its cognate antigen is unknown.

The chain uses TRBV6-5 and TRBJ2-7; 8 bases are shared with TRBD1. The sequence was collected from a girl between 5 and 17 years old in good health and CMV-seropositive. Sequencing input: PBMCs. The CDR3 is CASSTRQGYEQYF. CDR3 DNA sequence: TGTGCCAGCAGTACGAGACAGGGGTACGAGCAGTACTTC.